This T cell receptor beta chain came from a study of shared T cell receptors in the human thymus. TCRdb's table, derived via immunoSEQ multiplex PCR, lists solely in-frame clones and lacks some. In the table there are some 660,000 clones, about 89% of which are singletons. The data were also submitted as part of a second study, on human thymus T cells. That report adds: Immunologically healthy infants in Finland undergoing congenital heart defect surgery were the donors. Thymus pieces cut out during corrective heart surgery were the tissue that was used. Thymic as well as blood repertoires seemed to favor certain V and J genes unevenly.

This receptor was obtained from a boy under three years old with a congenital heart defect. Material for sequencing was thymocytes.

As DNA, the CDR3 is TGCGCCAGCAGCCAAGATGAGCGGGAGTCAGCCGAGCAGTACTTC. This sequence encodes CASSQDERESAEQYF. The rearrangement uses TRBV4-3 and TRBJ2-7; 8 bases are a match to TRBD2. Germline CDR1 LGHNA, CDR2 YSLEER. The CDR3 spans 15 residues. The trim removed 0 bases at V and 6 bases at J, leaving 7 bases unmatched.